This entry features one TCR beta chain sequence. The sample is drawn from a study of Tregs in tolerant kidney transplant recipients. Only in-frame clones appear in the TCRdb table, and some are missing; sequencing was by immunoSEQ multiplex PCR. The top ten clones hold about 4.9% of a sample with some 88,000 clones, approximately 90% of them seen once. This receptor was taken from a human donor in good health. Sequenced input: CD8+ T cells from blood.

The CDR3 reads CASSTRQPWGYTF. CDR3 nucleotides: TGTGCCAGCAGCACAAGACAGCCTTGGGGCTACACCTTC. The chain has TRBV13 and TRBJ1-2, with a weak D call TRBD1 (5 bases). Germline assignment: CDR1 PRHDT and CDR2 FYEKMQ (reference sequence). V dropped 5 bases and J dropped 8 bases, with 15 bases sitting between them. CDR3 length equals 13 residues.